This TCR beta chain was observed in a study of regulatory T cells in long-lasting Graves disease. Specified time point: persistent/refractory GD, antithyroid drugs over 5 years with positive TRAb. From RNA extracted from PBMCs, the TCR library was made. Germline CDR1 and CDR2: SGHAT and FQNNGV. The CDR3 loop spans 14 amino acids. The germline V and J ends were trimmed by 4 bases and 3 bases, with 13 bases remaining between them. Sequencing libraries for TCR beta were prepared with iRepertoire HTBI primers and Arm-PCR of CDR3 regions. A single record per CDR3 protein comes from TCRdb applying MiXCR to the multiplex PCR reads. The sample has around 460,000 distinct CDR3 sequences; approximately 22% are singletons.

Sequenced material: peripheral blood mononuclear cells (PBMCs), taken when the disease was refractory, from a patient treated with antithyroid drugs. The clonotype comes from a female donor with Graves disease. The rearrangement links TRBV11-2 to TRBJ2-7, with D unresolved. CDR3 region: CASSSREQLYEQYF. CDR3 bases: TGTGCCAGCAGCTCTCGTGAACAACTCTACGAGCAGTACTTC.